Below, 10 T cell receptor beta chains from the same sample are listed, as sequenced in a study of blood T cell repertoires in COVID-19. Only in-frame clones appear in the TCRdb table, and some are missing; sequencing was by immunoSEQ multiplex PCR. The profile shows 300,000 or so clones, around 86% of them singletons. Material for sequencing was peripheral blood. The source of these receptors is a man aged 45-60 years with active or convalescent COVID-19.

This clone has more than one count but fewer than ten. This CDR3 reads CAWRGQGPYTEAFF. The DNA for the CDR3 is TGTGCCTGGAGGGGACAGGGGCCGTACACTGAAGCTTTCTTT. The chain joins TRBV30 to TRBJ1-1, with 10 bases fitting TRBD1. Germline CDR1 and CDR2: GTSNPN and SVGIG (reference sequence). The CDR3 covers 14 residues. The ends lost 3 bases at V and 3 bases at J; junction bases unmatched: 4.

The chain carries TRBV2 and TRBJ1-2; no reliable D call. The CDR3 contains 14 residues. CDR1 SNHLY and CDR2 FYNNEI come from the germline V gene. Trimming cost V 3 bases and J 7 bases, with 15 bases left between them. The DNA for the CDR3 is TGTGCCAGCAGTGACTTCCGTGCGGGGAGTGGCTACACCTTC. It encodes CASSDFRAGSGYTF.

The rearrangement uses TRBV28 and TRBJ1-6, with 8 bases matching TRBD1. Per germline, CDR1 MDHEN and CDR2 SYDVKM. The J segment lost 9 bases and the V segment lost 3 bases, leaving 7 bases of the junction unmatched. The CDR3 runs to 15 residues. The CDR3 DNA follows: TGTGCCAGCAGTTTCGACAGGGGCGTACTTTCACCCCTCCACTTT. It codes for CASSFDRGVLSPLHF.

The CDR3 spells CATSNRTLGEGYTF. The CDR3 bases are TGTGCCACCAGCAATCGGACACTCGGTGAGGGCTACACCTTC. The chain carries TRBV15 and TRBJ1-2; perhaps TRBD1 as D (5 bases). This CDR3 spans 14 amino acids. The V end was cut by 4 bases, the J end by 8 bases, with 17 bases between. The germline gives CDR1 LNHNV, CDR2 YYDKDF (reference sequence).

The chain combines TRBV9 with TRBJ1-3; D may be TRBD1 (5 bases). The CDR3 totals 15 residues. Trimming removed 2 bases at V and 4 bases at J, with 13 bases between. The V gene's germline CDR1 is SGDLS and CDR2 YYNGEE. CDR3 loop: CASSVSGQGGNTIYF. CDR3 nucleotides: TGTGCCAGCAGCGTGAGTGGGCAGGGCGGAAACACCATATATTTT.

This chain connects TRBV10-3 to TRBJ2-1; TRBD2 aligns across 9 bases. The junction had 9 bases not matched to a gene; V was cut back by 6 bases and J by 9 bases. CDR1 and CDR2 from the germline V gene are ENHRY and SYGVKD. The CDR3 contains 14 residues. The CDR3 loop reads CAIRAGLADPEQFF. The DNA of the CDR3 is TGTGCCATCAGAGCGGGACTAGCCGATCCTGAGCAGTTCTTC.

This clone appeared once. This chain joins TRBV2 and TRBJ2-2; 10 nucleotides agree with TRBD1. With V trimmed by 7 bases and J by 5 bases, 4 bases remained unmatched. Germline V gives CDR1 SNHLY, CDR2 FYNNEI. There are 14 residues in the CDR3. This chain's CDR3 is CASTGQGRTGELFF. The DNA for the CDR3 is TGTGCCAGCACGGGACAGGGGCGGACCGGGGAGCTGTTTTTT. The variable domain in full, completed from reference TRBV2 and TRBJ2-2, reads EPEVTQTPSHQVTQMGQEVILRCVPISNHLYFYWYRQILGQKVEFLVSFYNNEISEKSEIFDDQFSVERPDGSNFTLKIRSTKLEDSAMYFCASTGQGRTGELFFGEGSRLTVL.

The genes are TRBV7-2 and TRBJ1-2; 12 bases are a match to TRBD1. The CDR3 runs 15 residues. CDR1 is SGHTA, CDR2 FQGNSA, per germline. The junction had 3 bases not matched to a gene; V was cut back by 0 bases and J by 7 bases. CDR3 nucleotide sequence: TGTGCCAGCAGCTTAGCCGGGACAGGGGGCGTTGGCTACACCTTC. Residues: CASSLAGTGGVGYTF.

This clone was seen once. This chain links TRBV7-2 with TRBJ1-5; perhaps TRBD1 as D (5 bases). V lost 5 bases to trimming and J lost 5 bases, with 22 bases between them. Germline V gene lookup returns CDR1 SGHTA and CDR2 FQGNSA. The CDR3 length is 17 residues. The CDR3 sequence is CASSTPRGAGRDQPQHF. CDR3 coding DNA: TGTGCCAGCAGCACCCCCCGAGGGGCGGGGCGGGATCAGCCCCAGCATTTT.

This chain's CDR3 is CASSSRTSSDTQYF. The CDR3 bases are TGTGCCAGCAGCTCCCGGACTAGCTCAGATACGCAGTATTTT. The chain employs TRBV9 and TRBJ2-3; 8 bases map to TRBD2. The CDR3 extends over 14 amino acids. V shed 4 bases, J shed 4 bases, and the junction held 5 bases outside the gene matches. CDR1 is SGDLS and CDR2 is YYNGEE in the germline V gene.